This TCR beta chain was sequenced in a study of regulatory T cells in long-lasting Graves disease. Study-wide findings and caveats: Persistent disease exhibited a predilection for TRBV28, TRBJ1-2 and TRBJ2-5. Persistent patients shared more public clonotypes (around 3,000) than new patients (approximately 970).

The time point denotes: persistent/refractory GD, antithyroid drugs over 5 years with positive TRAb. There was RNA extracted from PBMCs, and the TCR library was made from it. Recruitment took place at an endocrinology department in Xi'an, China. The CDR3 is 16 residues long. CDR1 LGHNT and CDR2 FRNRAP come from the germline V gene. Trimming took off 0 bases at V and 4 bases at J, with 12 bases between the two ends. As to this clonotype: The target antigen is unknown.

Both iRepertoire HTBI primers and Arm-PCR of CDR3 regions were used to build the TCR beta libraries. Per the study methods: Detected in the samples were about 60 TRBV and about 15 TRBJ segments. TCRdb processed the multiplex PCR reads anew with MiXCR; each CDR3 protein has one entry. These V and J calls are TCRdb output, not the study's own analysis. The data show more than 650,000 distinct CDR3 sequences, with approximately 31% seen just once and under 50% held by the top ten. This sequence was found in a female donor with Graves disease. The specimen was peripheral blood mononuclear cells (PBMCs), collected when the disease was refractory, from a patient treated with antithyroid drugs. The chain has TRBV12-5 and TRBJ2-2; D call uncertain. CDR3 bases: TGTGCTAGTGGTTTGGTGGTCACAAAGGCCACCGGGGAGCTGTTTTTT. Translating it yields CASGLVVTKATGELFF. Supplemented by reference TRBV12-5 and TRBJ2-2, the full variable domain reads DARVTQTPRHKVTEMGQEVTMRCQPILGHNTVFWYRQTMMQGLELLAYFRNRAPLDDSGMPKDRFSAEMPDATLATLKIQPSEPRDSAVYFCASGLVVTKATGELFFGEGSRLTVL.